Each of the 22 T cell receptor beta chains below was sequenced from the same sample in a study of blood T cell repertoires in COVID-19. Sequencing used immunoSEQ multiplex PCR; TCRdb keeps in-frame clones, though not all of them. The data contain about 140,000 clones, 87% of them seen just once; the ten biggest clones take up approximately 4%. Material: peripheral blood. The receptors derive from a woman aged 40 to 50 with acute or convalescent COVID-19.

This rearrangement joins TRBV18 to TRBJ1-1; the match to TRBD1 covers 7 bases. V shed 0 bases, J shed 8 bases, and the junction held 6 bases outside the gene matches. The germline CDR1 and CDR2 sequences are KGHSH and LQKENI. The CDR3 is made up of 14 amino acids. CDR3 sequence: CASSPPGTAQEAFF. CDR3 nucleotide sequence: TGTGCCAGCTCACCACCCGGGACAGCACAGGAAGCTTTCTTT. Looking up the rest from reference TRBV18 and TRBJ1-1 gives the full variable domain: NAGVMQNPRHLVRRRGQEARLRCSPMKGHSHVYWYRQLPEEGLKFMVYLQKENIIDESGMPKERFSAEFPKEGPSILRIQQVVRGDSAAYFCASSPPGTAQEAFFGQGTRLTVV.

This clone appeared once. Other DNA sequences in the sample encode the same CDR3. The CDR3 loop reads CASSHRAAGRETQYF. Here the CDR3 DNA reads TGTGCCAGCAGCCACCGGGCCGCCGGGAGGGAGACCCAGTACTTC. The rearrangement joins TRBV3-1 (or the pseudogene TRBV3-2) to TRBJ2-5; 7 bases fit TRBD2. J gave up 5 bases and V 3 bases, and 9 bases lay outside the gene matches. Germline CDR1 LGHDT, CDR2 YNNKEL (reference sequence). The CDR3 loop spans 15 amino acids.

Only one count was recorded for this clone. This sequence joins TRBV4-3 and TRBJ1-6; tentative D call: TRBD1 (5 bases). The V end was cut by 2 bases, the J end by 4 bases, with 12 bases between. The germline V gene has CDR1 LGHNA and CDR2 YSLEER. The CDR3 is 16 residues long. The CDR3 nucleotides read TGCGCCAGCAGCCAATCTAGGGGTTTATATAATTCACCCCTCCACTTT. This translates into CASSQSRGLYNSPLHF.

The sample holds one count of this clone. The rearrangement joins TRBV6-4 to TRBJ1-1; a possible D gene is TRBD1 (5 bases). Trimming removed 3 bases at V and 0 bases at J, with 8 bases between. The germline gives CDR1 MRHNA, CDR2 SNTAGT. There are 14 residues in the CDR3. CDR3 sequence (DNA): TGTGCCAGCAGTGAAAACAGGCTGAACACTGAAGCTTTCTTT. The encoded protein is CASSENRLNTEAFF.

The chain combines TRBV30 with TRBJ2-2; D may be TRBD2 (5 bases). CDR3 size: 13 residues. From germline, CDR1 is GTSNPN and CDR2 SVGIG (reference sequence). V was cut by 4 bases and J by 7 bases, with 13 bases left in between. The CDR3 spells CAWKGGTSGELFF. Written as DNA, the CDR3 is TGTGCCTGGAAGGGTGGAACTAGCGGGGAGCTGTTTTTT.

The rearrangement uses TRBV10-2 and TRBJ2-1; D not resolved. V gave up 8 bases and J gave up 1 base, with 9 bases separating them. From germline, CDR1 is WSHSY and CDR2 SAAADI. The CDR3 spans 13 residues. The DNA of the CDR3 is TGCGCCAGCCGCACAGATTCCTACAATGAGCAGTTCTTC. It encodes CASRTDSYNEQFF.

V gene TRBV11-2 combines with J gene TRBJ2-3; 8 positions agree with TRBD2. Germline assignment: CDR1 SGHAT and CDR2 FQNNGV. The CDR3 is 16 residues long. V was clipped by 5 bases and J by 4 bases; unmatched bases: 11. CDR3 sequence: CASSPIGRGAPDTQYF. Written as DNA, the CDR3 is TGTGCCAGCAGCCCGATAGGGCGGGGGGCACCAGATACGCAGTATTTT.

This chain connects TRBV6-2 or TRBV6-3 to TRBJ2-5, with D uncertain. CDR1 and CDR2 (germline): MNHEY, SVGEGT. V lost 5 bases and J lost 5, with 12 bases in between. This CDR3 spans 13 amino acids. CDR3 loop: CASSPDMRETQYF. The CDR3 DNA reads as TGTGCCAGCAGTCCCGATATGAGGGAGACCCAGTACTTC.

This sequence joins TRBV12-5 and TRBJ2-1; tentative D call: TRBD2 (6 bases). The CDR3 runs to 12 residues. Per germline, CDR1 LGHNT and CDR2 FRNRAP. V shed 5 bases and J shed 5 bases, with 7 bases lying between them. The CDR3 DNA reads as TGTGCTAGTGGTGGACTAAACAATGAGCAGTTCTTC. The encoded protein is CASGGLNNEQFF.

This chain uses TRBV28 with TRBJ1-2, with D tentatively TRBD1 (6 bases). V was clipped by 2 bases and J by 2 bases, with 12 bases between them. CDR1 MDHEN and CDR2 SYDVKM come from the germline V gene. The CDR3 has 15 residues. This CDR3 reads CASSLKVRGNYGYTF. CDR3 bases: TGTGCCAGCAGTTTAAAAGTTAGGGGGAACTATGGCTACACCTTC.

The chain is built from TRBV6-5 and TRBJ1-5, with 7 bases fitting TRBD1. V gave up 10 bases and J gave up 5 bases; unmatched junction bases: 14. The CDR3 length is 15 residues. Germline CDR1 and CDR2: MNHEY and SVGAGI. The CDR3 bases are TGTGCCACCATGGGCGTACAGGGGAGGTATCAGCCCCAGCATTTT. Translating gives CATMGVQGRYQPQHF.

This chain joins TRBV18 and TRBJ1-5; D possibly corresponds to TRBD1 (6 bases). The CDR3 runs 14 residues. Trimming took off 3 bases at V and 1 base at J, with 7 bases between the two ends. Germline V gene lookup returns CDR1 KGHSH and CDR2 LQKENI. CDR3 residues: CASSPGASNQPQHF. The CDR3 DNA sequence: TGTGCCAGCTCACCGGGGGCCAGCAATCAGCCCCAGCATTTT.

This CDR3 is CASSLVHILYEQYF. Written as DNA, the CDR3 is TGTGCCAGCAGCTTGGTCCACATTCTCTACGAGCAGTACTTC. The chain carries TRBV5-6 and TRBJ2-7; D not resolved. The CDR3 length is 14 residues. Germline V CDR1 and CDR2: SGHDT, YYEEEE. V was trimmed by 0 bases and J by 3 bases, leaving 10 bases between them.

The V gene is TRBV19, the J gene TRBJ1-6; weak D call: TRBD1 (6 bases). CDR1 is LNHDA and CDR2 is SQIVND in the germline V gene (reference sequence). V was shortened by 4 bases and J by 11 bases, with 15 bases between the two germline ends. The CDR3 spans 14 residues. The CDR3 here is CASSTRDNLTPLHF. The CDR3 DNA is TGTGCCAGTAGTACTCGGGACAACTTAACACCCCTCCACTTT.

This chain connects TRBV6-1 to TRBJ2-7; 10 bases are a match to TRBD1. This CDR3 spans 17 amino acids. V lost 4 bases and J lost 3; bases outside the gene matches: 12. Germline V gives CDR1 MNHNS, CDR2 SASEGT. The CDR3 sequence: CASSARPGQGSDYEQYF. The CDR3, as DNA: TGTGCCAGCAGTGCGAGACCGGGACAGGGGTCCGACTACGAGCAGTACTTC.

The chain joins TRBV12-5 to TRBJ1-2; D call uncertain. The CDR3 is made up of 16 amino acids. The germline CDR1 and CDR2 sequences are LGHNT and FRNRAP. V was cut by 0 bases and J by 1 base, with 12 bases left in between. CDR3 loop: CASGLVAGGINYGYTF. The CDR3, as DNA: TGTGCTAGTGGTTTGGTAGCGGGAGGCATTAACTATGGCTACACCTTC.

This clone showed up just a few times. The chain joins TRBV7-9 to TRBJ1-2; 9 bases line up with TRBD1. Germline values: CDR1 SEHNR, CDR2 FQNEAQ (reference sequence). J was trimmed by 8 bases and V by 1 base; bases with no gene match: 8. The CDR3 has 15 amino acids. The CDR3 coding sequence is TGTGCCAGCAGCTTAGTTGGGACAGGGCTAAACGGCTACACCTTC. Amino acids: CASSLVGTGLNGYTF.

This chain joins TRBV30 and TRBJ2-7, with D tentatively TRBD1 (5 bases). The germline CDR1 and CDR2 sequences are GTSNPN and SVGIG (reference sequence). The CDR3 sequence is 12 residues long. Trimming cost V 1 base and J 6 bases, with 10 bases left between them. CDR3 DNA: TGTGCCTGGAGTGGCCCAGGGCCCGAGCAGTACTTC. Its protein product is CAWSGPGPEQYF.

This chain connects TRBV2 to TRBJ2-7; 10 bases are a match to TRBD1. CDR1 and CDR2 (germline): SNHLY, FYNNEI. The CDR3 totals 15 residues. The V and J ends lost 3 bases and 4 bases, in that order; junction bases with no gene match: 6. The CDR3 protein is CASSERTGGRYEQYF. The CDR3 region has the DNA TGTGCCAGCAGTGAGAGGACAGGGGGAAGGTACGAGCAGTACTTC.

DNA for the CDR3: TGTGCCAGCAGTGGTTTCCAGGGTTACGAGCAGTACTTC. Translating gives CASSGFQGYEQYF. This rearrangement joins TRBV2 to TRBJ2-7; D may be TRBD1 (5 bases). Germline-derived CDR1 and CDR2 are SNHLY and FYNNEI. V lost 4 bases, J lost 4 bases, and 11 bases lay in between. CDR3 length: 13 amino acids.

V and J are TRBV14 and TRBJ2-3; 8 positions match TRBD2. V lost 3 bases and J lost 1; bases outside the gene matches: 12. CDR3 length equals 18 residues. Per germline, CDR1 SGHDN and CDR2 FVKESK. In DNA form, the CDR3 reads TGTGCCAGCAGCCAGTATGTCACTAGCGGCCGCCGCACAGATACGCAGTATTTT. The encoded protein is CASSQYVTSGRRTDTQYF.

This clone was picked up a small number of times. The CDR3 here is CASSMARDSTEAFF. The CDR3 nucleotides read TGTGCCAGCAGTATGGCCCGGGACAGCACTGAAGCTTTCTTT. This rearrangement joins TRBV6-2 or TRBV6-3 to TRBJ1-1, with 7 bases that match TRBD1. Germline assignment: CDR1 MNHEY and CDR2 SVGEGT. V shed 5 bases, J shed 4 bases, and the junction held 7 bases outside the gene matches. The CDR3 runs to 14 residues.